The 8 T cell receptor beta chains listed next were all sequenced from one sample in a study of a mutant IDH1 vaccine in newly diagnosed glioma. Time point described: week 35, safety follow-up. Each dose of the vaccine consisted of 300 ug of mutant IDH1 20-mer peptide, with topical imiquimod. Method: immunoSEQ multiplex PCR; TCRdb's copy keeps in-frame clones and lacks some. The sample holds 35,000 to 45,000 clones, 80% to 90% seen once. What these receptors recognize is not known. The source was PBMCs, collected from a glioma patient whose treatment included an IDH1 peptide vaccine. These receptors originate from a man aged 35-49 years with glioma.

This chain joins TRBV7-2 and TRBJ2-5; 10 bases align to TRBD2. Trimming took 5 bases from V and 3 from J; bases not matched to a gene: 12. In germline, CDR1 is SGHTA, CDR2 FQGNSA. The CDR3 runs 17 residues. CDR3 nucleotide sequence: TGTGCCAGCAGCACCGCTCTGGGACTAGCGTTGAAAGAGACCCAGTACTTC. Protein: CASSTALGLALKETQYF.

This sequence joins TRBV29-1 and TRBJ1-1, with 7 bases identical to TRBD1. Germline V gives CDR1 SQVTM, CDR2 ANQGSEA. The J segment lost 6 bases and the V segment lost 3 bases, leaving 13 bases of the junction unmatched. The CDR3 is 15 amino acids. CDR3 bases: TGCAGCGTTGAGGGGTATGAGGGGGCGCGCCCTGAAGCTTTCTTT. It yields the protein CSVEGYEGARPEAFF.

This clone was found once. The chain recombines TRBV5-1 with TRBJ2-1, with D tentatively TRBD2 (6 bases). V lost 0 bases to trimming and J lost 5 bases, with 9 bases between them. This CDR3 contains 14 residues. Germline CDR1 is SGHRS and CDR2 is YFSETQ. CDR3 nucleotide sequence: TGCGCCAGCAGCTTGGGGGGACTCCACAATGAGCAGTTCTTC. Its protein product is CASSLGGLHNEQFF.

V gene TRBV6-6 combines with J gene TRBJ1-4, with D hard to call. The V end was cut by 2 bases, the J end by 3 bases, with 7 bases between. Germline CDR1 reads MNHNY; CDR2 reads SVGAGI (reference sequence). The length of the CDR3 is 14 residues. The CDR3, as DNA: TGTGCCAGCAGTTACCCCAGGTCTAATGAAAAACTGTTTTTT. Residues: CASSYPRSNEKLFF.

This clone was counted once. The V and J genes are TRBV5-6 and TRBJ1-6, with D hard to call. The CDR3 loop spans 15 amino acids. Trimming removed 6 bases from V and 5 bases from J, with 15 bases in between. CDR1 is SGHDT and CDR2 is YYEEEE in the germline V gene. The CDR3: CASNFGLRDNSPLHF. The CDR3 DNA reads TGTGCCAGCAACTTCGGCCTGAGGGATAATTCACCCCTCCACTTT.

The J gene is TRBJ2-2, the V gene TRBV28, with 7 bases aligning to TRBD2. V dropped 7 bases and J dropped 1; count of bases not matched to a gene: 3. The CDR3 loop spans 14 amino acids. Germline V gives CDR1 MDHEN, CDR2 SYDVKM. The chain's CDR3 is CASISGMNTGELFF. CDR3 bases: TGTGCCAGCATAAGCGGGATGAACACCGGGGAGCTGTTTTTT. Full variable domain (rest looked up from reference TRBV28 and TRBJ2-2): DVKVTQSSRYLVKRTGEKVFLECVQDMDHENMFWYRQDPGLGLRLIYFSYDVKMKEKGDIPEGYSVSREKKERFSLILESASTNQTSMYLCASISGMNTGELFFGEGSRLTVL.

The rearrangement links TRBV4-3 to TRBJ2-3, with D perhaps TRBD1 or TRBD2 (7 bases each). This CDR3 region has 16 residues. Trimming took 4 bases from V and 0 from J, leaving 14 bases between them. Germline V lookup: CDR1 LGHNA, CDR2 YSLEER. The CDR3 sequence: CASSLGGTVSTDTQYF. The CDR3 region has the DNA TGCGCCAGCAGCCTCGGGGGGACAGTAAGCACAGATACGCAGTATTTT.

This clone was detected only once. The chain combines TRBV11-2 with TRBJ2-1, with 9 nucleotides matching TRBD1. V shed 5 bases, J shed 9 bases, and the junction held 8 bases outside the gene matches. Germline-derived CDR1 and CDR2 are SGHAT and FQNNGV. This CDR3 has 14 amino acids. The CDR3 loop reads CASSRRTGGLEQFF. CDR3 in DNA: TGTGCCAGCAGCCGTAGAACAGGGGGCCTTGAGCAGTTCTTC. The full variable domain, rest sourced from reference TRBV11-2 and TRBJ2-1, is EAGVAQSPRYKIIEKRQSVAFWCNPISGHATLYWYQQILGQGPKLLIQFQNNGVVDDSQLPKDRFSAERLKGVDSTLKIQPAKLEDSAVYLCASSRRTGGLEQFFGPGTRLTVL.